This TCR beta chain was captured in a study of OX40 agonist ivuxolimab in advanced cancers. Study-level results: At 0.1 to 3.0 mg/kg and by week 6, clonal expansion occurred in CD4+ and CD8+ blood T cells.

TCRdb's table, derived via immunoSEQ multiplex PCR, lists solely in-frame clones and lacks some. The table records under 25,000 clones, about four fifths of them present only once. Between the trimmed V and J ends, which lost 4 bases and 1 base, there was a span of 14 bases. CDR1 and CDR2 (germline): MGHRA, YSYEKL. The CDR3 runs 16 residues. Individuals having autoimmune disease history or systemic immunosuppression were not enrolled. A remark on this clone: Antigen: not known.

This receptor was obtained from an adult with an advanced solid tumor such as melanoma, head and neck, liver or kidney cancer. The sequencing here drew on CD4+ or CD8+ T cells sorted from blood, taken in a trial of the OX40 agonist ivuxolimab. The chain couples TRBV4-1 to TRBJ1-3, with D unclear. The CDR3 DNA sequence: TGCGCCAGCAGCCGTGCGGCCGGAACGTCTGGAAACACCATATATTTT. Its protein is CASSRAAGTSGNTIYF.